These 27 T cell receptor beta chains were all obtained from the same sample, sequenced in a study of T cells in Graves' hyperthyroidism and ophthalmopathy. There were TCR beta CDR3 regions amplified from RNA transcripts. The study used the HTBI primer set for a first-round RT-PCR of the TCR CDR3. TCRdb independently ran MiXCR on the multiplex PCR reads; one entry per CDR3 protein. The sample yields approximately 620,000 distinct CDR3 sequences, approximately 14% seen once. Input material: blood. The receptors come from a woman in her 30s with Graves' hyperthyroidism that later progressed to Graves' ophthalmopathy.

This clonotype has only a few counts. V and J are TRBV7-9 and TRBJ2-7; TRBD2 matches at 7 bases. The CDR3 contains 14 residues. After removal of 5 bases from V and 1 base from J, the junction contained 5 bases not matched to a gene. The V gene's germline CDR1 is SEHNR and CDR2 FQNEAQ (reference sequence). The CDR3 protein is CASSAGLQSYEQYF. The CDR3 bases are TGTGCCAGCAGCGCGGGACTACAGTCCTACGAGCAGTACTTC.

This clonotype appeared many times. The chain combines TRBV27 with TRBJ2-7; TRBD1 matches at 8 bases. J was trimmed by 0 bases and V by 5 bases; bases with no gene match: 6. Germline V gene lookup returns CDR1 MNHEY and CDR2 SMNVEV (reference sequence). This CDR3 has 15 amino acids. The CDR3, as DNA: TGTGCCAGCAGTCGGGACAGGTTAAGCTCCTACGAGCAGTACTTC. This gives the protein CASSRDRLSSYEQYF.

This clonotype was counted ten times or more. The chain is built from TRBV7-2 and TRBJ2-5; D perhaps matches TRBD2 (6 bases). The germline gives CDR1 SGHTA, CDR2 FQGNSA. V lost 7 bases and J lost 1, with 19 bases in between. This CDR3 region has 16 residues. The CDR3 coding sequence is TGTGCCAGCACCCTGGCAGCGTCGGGGGTCCAAGAGACCCAGTACTTC. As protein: CASTLAASGVQETQYF.

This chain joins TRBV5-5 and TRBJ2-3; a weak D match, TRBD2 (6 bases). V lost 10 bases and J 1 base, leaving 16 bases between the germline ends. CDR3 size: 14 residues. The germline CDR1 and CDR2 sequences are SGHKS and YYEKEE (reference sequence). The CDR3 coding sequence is TGTGCCTCGGTTGGGGACTTCGGCACAGATACGCAGTATTTT. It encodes CASVGDFGTDTQYF.

The chain's CDR3 is CASSYTTGAQPQHF. CDR3 bases: TGTGCCAGCAGTTATACGACAGGGGCCCAGCCCCAGCATTTT. This chain links TRBV6-2 or TRBV6-3 with TRBJ1-5; 8 bases are a match to TRBD1. After removal of 3 bases from V and 7 bases from J, the junction contained 5 bases not matched to a gene. CDR3 length equals 14 residues. The germline V gene has CDR1 MNHEY and CDR2 SVGEGT.

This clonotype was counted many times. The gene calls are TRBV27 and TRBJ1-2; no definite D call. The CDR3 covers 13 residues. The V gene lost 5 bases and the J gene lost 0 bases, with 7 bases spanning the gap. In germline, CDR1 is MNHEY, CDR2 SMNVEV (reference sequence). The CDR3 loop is CASSNVANYGYTF. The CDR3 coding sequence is TGTGCCAGCAGTAACGTAGCTAACTATGGCTACACCTTC.

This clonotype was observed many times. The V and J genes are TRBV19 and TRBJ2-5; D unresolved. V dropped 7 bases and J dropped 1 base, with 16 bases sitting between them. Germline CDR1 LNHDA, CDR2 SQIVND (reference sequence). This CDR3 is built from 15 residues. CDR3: CASTPGYGFQETQYF. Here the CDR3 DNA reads TGTGCCAGTACTCCCGGTTATGGATTCCAAGAGACCCAGTACTTC.

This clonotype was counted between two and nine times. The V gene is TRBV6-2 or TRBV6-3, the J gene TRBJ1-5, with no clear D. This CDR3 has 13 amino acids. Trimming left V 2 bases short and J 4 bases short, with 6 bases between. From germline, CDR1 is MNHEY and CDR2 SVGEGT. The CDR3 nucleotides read TGTGCCAGCAGTTACAACGGGAATCAGCCCCAGCATTTT. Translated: CASSYNGNQPQHF.

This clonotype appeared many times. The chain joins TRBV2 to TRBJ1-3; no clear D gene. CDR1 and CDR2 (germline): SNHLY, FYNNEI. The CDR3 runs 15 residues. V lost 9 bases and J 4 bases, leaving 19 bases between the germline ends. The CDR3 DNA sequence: TGTGCCAGTTACCGGGGAATAGGGTCCGGAAACACCATATATTTT. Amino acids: CASYRGIGSGNTIYF.

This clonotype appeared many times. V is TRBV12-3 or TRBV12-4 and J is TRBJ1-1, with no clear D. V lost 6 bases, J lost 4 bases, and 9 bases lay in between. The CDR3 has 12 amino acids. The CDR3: CASRMGSTEAFF. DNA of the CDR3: TGTGCCAGCAGGATGGGGAGCACTGAAGCTTTCTTT.

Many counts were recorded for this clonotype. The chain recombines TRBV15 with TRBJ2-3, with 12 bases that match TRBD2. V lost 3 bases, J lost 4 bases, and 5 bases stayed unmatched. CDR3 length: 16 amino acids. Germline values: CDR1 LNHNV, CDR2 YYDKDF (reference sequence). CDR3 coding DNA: TGTGCCACCAGCAGCAGACTAGCGGGAGATGCAGATACGCAGTATTTT. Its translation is CATSSRLAGDADTQYF.

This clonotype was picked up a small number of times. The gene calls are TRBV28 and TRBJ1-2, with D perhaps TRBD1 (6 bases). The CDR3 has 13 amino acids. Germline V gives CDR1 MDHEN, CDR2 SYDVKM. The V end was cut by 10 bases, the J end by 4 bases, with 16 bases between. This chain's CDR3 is CATLLGGSYGYTF. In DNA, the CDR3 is TGTGCCACCCTGCTAGGGGGTAGCTATGGCTACACCTTC.

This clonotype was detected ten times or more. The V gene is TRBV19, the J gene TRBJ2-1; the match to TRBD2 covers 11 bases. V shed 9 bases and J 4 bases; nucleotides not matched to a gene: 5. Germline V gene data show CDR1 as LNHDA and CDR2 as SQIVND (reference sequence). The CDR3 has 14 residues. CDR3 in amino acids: CASQLAGGYNEQFF. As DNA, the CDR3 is TGTGCCAGCCAGCTAGCGGGAGGATACAATGAGCAGTTCTTC.

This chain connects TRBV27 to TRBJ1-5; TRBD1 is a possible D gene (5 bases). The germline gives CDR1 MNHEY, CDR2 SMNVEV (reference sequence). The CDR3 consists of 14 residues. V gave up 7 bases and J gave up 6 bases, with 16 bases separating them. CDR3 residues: CASNPPGRAQPQHF. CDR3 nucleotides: TGTGCCAGCAATCCCCCAGGGAGGGCTCAGCCCCAGCATTTT.

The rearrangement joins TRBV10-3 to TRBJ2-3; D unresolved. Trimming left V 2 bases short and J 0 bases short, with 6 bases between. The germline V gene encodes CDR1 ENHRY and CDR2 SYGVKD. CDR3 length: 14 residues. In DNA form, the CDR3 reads TGTGCCATCAGTGAGGTTGGTAGCACAGATACGCAGTATTTT. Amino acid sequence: CAISEVGSTDTQYF.

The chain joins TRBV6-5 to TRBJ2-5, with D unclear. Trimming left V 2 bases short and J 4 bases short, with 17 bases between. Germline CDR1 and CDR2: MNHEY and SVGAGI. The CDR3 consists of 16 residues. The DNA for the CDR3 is TGTGCCAGCAGTTACGACGGACCCCAGATGGGAGAGACCCAGTACTTC. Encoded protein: CASSYDGPQMGETQYF.

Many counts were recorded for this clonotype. The CDR3 here is CAWGQGEAFF. In DNA form, the CDR3 reads TGTGCCTGGGGACAGGGTGAAGCTTTCTTT. The J gene is TRBJ1-1, the V gene TRBV30; 8 bases fit TRBD1. From germline, CDR1 is GTSNPN and CDR2 SVGIG (reference sequence). V dropped 5 bases and J dropped 7; count of bases not matched to a gene: 0. This CDR3 has 10 amino acids.

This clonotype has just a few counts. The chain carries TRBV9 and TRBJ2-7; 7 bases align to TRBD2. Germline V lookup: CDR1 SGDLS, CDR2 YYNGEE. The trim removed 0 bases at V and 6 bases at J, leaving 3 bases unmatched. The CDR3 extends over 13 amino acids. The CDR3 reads CASSVGGGSEQYF. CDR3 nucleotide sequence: TGTGCCAGCAGCGTAGGGGGGGGGAGCGAGCAGTACTTC.

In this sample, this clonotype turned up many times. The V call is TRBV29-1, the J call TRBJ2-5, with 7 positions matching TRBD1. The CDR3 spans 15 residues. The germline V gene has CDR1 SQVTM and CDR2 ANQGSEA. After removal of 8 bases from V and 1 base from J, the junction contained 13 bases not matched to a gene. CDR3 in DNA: TGCAGCATGAAAGGGGGCAGCAGTTTCCAAGAGACCCAGTACTTC. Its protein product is CSMKGGSSFQETQYF.

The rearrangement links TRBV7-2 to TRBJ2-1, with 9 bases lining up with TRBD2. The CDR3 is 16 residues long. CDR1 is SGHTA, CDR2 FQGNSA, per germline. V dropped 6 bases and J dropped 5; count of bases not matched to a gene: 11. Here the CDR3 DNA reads TGTGCCAGCAGGGGACCGGGACTAGCAGAAGACAATGAGCAGTTCTTC. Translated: CASRGPGLAEDNEQFF.

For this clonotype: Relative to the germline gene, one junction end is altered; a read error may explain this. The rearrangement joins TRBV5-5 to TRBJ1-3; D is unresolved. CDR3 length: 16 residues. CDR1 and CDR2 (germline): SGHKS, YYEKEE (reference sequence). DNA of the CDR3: TGTGCCATCAGCCTCCCAGGACTGACCTCTGGAAACACCATATATTTT. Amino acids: CAISLPGLTSGNTIYF.

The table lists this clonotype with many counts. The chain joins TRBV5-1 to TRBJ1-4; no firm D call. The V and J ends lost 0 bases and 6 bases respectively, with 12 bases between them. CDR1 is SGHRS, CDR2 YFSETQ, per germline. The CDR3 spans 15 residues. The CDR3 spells CASSLARGGHEKLFF. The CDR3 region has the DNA TGCGCCAGCAGCTTGGCCCGGGGTGGACATGAAAAACTGTTTTTT.

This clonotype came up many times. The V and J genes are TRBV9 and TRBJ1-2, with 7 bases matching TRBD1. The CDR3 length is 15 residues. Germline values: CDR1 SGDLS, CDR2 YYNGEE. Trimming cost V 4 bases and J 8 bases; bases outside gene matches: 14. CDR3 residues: CASSPPTGYYGGYTF. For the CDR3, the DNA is TGTGCCAGCAGCCCCCCGACAGGGTACTATGGAGGCTACACCTTC.

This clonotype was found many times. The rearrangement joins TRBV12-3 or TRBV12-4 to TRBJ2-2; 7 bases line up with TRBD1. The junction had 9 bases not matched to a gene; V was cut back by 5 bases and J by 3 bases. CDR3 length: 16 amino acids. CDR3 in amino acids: CASSRQGSLYTGELFF. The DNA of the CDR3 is TGTGCCAGCAGTCGACAGGGATCGTTGTACACCGGGGAGCTGTTTTTT.

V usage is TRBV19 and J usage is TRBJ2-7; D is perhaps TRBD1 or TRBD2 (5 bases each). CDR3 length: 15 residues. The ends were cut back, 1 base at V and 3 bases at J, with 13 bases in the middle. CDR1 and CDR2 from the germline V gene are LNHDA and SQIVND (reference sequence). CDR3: CASSIGWGPNYEQYF. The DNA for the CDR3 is TGTGCCAGTAGTATAGGGTGGGGACCGAACTACGAGCAGTACTTC.

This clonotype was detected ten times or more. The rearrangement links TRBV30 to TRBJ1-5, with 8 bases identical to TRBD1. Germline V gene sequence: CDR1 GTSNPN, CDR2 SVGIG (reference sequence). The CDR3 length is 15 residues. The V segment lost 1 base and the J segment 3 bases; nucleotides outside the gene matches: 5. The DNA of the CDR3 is TGTGCCTGGAGTGGAGGGACAGGTATCAATCAGCCCCAGCATTTT. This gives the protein CAWSGGTGINQPQHF.

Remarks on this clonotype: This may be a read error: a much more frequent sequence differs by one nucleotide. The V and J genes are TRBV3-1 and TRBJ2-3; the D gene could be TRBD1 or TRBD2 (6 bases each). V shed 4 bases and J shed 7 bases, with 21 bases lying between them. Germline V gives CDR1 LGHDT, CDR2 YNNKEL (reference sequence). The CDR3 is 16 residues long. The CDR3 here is CASSPGGSGGTNTQYF. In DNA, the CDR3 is TGTGCCAGCAGCCCTGGGGGATCTGGAGGGACAAATACGCAGTATTTT.